This TCR beta chain was captured in a study of T-cell memory formation after mild COVID-19. TCRdb passed the 5' RACE reads through MiXCR, listing each CDR3 protein once. The sample carries about 340,000 distinct CDR3 sequences, 21% recorded once. The source material was PBMCs or a T cell subset sorted from them (not recorded which). This clonotype was obtained from an adult woman who had mild COVID-19 (a few samples of this study predate the infection). Cell type and time point are not known.

For the CDR3, the DNA is TGTGCCAGCAGCCAATTCCGGACTGAAGCTTTCTTT. This translates into CASSQFRTEAFF. This chain uses TRBV6-6 with TRBJ1-1, with D uncertain. The CDR3 is 12 amino acids. Germline CDR1 and CDR2: MNHNY and SVGAGI (reference sequence). V lost 6 bases to trimming and J lost 5 bases, with 10 bases between them.